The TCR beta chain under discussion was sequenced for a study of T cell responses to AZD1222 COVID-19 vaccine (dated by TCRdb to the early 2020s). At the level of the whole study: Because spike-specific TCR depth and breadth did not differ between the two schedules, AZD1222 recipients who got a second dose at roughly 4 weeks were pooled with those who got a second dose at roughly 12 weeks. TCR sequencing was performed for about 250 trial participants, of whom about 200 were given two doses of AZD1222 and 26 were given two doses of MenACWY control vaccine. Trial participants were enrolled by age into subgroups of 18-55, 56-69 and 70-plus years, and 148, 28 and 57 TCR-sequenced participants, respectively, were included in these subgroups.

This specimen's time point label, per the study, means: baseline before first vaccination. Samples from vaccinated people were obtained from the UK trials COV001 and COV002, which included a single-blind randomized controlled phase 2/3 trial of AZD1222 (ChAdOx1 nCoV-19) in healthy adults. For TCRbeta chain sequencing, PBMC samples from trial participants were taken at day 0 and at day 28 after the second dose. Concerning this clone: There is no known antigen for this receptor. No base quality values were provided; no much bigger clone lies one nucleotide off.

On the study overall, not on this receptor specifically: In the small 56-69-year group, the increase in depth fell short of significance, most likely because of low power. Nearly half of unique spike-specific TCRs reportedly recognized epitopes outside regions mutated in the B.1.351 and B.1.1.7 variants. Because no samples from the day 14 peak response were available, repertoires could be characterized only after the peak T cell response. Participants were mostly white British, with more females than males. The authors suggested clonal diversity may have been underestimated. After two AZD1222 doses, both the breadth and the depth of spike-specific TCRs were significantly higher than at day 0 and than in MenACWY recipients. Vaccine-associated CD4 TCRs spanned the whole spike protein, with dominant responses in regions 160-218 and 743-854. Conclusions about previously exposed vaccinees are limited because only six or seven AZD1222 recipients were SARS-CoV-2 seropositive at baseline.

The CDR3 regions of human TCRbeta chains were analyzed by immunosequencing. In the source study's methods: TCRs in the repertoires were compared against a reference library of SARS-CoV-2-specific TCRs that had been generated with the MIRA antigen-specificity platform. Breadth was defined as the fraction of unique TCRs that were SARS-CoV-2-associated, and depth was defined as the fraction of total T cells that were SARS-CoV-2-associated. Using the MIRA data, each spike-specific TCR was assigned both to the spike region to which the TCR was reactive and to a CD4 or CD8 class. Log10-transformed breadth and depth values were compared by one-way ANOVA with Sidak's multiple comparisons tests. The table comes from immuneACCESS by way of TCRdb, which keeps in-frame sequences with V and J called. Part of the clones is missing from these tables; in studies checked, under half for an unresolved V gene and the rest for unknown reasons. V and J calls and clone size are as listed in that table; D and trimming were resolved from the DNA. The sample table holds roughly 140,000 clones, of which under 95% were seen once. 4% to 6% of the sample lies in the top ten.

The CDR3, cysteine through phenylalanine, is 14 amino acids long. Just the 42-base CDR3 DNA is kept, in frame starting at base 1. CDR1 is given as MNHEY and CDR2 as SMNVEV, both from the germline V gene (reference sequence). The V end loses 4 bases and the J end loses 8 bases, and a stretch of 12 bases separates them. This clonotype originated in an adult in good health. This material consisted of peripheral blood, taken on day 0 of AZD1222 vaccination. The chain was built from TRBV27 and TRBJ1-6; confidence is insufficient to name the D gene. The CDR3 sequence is CASSYMFGDSPLHF. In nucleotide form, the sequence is TGTGCCAGCAGTTACATGTTTGGGGATTCACCCCTCCACTTT.